The 13 T cell receptor beta chains in this list originate from one sample, sequenced in a study of T-cell reconstitution after alpha-beta-depleted transplantation in children. Preparation of the TCRbeta library was carried out with unique molecular identifiers. TCRdb processed the PCR reads anew with MiXCR; each CDR3 protein has one entry. The sample lists hundreds of thousands of distinct CDR3 sequences; around 16% were seen once. Source: PBMCs, mostly from graft donor cells, taken 360 days after TCRalphabeta/CD19-depleted stem cell transplant. Receptors were obtained from a boy under two years old who had a stem cell transplant for Wiskott-Aldrich syndrome, so the T cells may come from the graft donor.

The V gene is TRBV5-1, the J gene TRBJ2-1; D is unclear. The germline V gene has CDR1 SGHRS and CDR2 YFSETQ. This CDR3 has 15 amino acids. Trimming stripped 0 bases from V and 5 bases from J, with 12 bases between. The DNA for the CDR3 is TGCGCCAGCAGCTTGGGCCCTCAGGCTGACAATGAGCAGTTCTTC. Translation gives CASSLGPQADNEQFF.

This clonotype showed up just a few times. The rearrangement joins TRBV4-3 to TRBJ2-1, with no clear D. Germline CDR1 reads LGHNA; CDR2 reads YSLEER. V was trimmed by 5 bases and J by 5 bases, leaving 13 bases between them. CDR3 size: 14 residues. In DNA, the CDR3 is TGCGCCAGCAGCTCTGACTTTCCCAACAATGAGCAGTTCTTC. Residues: CASSSDFPNNEQFF.

The rearrangement uses TRBV7-2 and TRBJ1-2, with D possibly matching TRBD1 (6 bases). Germline CDR1 SGHTA, CDR2 FQGNSA. V lost 1 base and J 10 bases, leaving 13 bases between the germline ends. The CDR3 is 13 amino acids. For the CDR3, the DNA is TGTGCCAGCAGCTTAGAAACAGGGAAGCCCTACACCTTC. Protein: CASSLETGKPYTF.

This clonotype was detected only a few times. The chain couples TRBV5-5 to TRBJ2-7, with 10 bases that match TRBD1. J was trimmed by 5 bases and V by 4 bases; bases with no gene match: 9. CDR1 is SGHKS, CDR2 YYEKEE, per germline (reference sequence). The CDR3 runs to 15 residues. The CDR3 reads CASSRYRDRGNEQYF. In DNA form, the CDR3 reads TGTGCCAGCAGCCGCTACCGGGACAGGGGCAACGAGCAGTACTTC.

There are a few counts of this clonotype. The rearrangement links TRBV4-1 to TRBJ2-6, with D uncertain. The CDR3 loop spans 16 amino acids. CDR1 and CDR2 from the germline V gene are MGHRA and YSYEKL. With 0 bases removed from V and 2 bases from J, the gap between germline ends came to 8 bases. DNA of the CDR3: TGCGCCAGCAGCCAAGATTCGGCAGCTGGGGCCAACGTCCTGACTTTC. Its translation is CASSQDSAAGANVLTF.

The sample holds a few counts of this clonotype. V is TRBV4-1 and J is TRBJ2-2; either TRBD1 or TRBD2 may supply D (5 bases each). CDR1 is MGHRA, CDR2 YSYEKL, per germline. This CDR3 is built from 16 residues. V lost 5 bases to trimming and J lost 0 bases, with 13 bases between them. CDR3 loop: CASSMGPTANTGELFF. CDR3 nucleotides: TGCGCCAGCAGCATGGGACCGACCGCGAACACCGGGGAGCTGTTTTTT.

The chain is built from TRBV4-1 and TRBJ2-1; 11 nucleotides align to TRBD2. This CDR3 spans 13 amino acids. Germline V CDR1 and CDR2: MGHRA, YSYEKL. After removal of 6 bases from V and 10 bases from J, the junction contained 5 bases not matched to a gene. The CDR3 bases are TGCGCCAGCAGTCCGGGACTAGCGGACGAGCAGTTCTTC. Amino acids: CASSPGLADEQFF.

The rearrangement joins TRBV14 to TRBJ2-1; 9 bases fit TRBD1. CDR3 length: 15 residues. Trimming cost V 4 bases and J 8 bases; bases outside gene matches: 9. Germline V gene sequence: CDR1 SGHDN, CDR2 FVKESK. CDR3 DNA sequence: TGTGCCAGCAGCCCCGGGACAGGGCCCCTCTATGAGCAGTTCTTC. Protein product: CASSPGTGPLYEQFF.

This clonotype was seen once. The chain employs TRBV12-3 or TRBV12-4 and TRBJ2-4, with D tentatively TRBD2 (6 bases). The CDR3 length is 16 residues. Trimming removed 3 bases from V and 0 bases from J, with 12 bases in between. Written as DNA, the CDR3 is TGTGCCAGCAGTTTTGCGGAGCGGGCAGCCAAAAACATTCAGTACTTC. This sequence encodes CASSFAERAAKNIQYF.

This chain links TRBV30 with TRBJ2-7; TRBD2 aligns across 10 bases. This CDR3 has 15 amino acids. Germline V gene sequence: CDR1 GTSNPN, CDR2 SVGIG (reference sequence). The J segment lost 6 bases and the V segment lost 0 bases, leaving 8 bases of the junction unmatched. The CDR3 bases are TGTGCCTGGAGTGTACCGCGGCTAGCGGGAGTCGAGCAGTACTTC. Its translation: CAWSVPRLAGVEQYF. The whole variable domain, filled in from reference TRBV30 and TRBJ2-7, reads SQTIHQWPATLVQPVGSPLSLECTVEGTSNPNLYWYRQAAGRGLQLLFYSVGIGQISSEVPQNLSASRPQDRQFILSSKKLLLSDSGFYLCAWSVPRLAGVEQYFGPGTRLTVT.

There are a few counts of this clonotype. This sequence joins TRBV7-9 and TRBJ2-3; D call uncertain. Looked up from germline, CDR1 is SEHNR and CDR2 is FQNEAQ (reference sequence). This CDR3 contains 12 residues. V lost 2 bases, J lost 7 bases, and 7 bases lay in between. The CDR3 coding sequence is TGTGCCAGCAGCTTAAGGCCATATACGCAGTATTTT. This codes for CASSLRPYTQYF.

V is TRBV6-2 or TRBV6-3 and J is TRBJ2-1; 10 bases agree with TRBD2. CDR3 length: 19 residues. V trimming: 5 bases; J trimming: 2 bases; junction bases outside the gene matches: 15. CDR1 is MNHEY, CDR2 SVGEGT, per germline. In DNA form, the CDR3 reads TGTGCCAGCAGTGGGGAGGGTCCGCTAGCGGGAGAGACCTACAATGAGCAGTTCTTC. Translating it yields CASSGEGPLAGETYNEQFF.

V is TRBV20-1 and J is TRBJ2-1; 12 bases fit TRBD2. J gave up 4 bases and V 3 bases, and 4 bases lay outside the gene matches. Germline lookup yields CDR1 DFQATT and CDR2 SNEGSKA (reference sequence). This CDR3 is 15 amino acids long. CDR3 bases: TGCAGTGCTAGTGGACTAGCGGGAAAGTACAATGAGCAGTTCTTC. Protein: CSASGLAGKYNEQFF.